The 10 T cell receptor beta chains given below trace back to one sample, sequenced in a study of T cells in Graves' hyperthyroidism and ophthalmopathy. RNA transcripts yielded amplified TCR beta CDR3 regions. The TCR CDR3 first-round RT-PCR relied on the HTBI primer set. TCRdb called the multiplex PCR reads again in MiXCR, with one record for every CDR3 protein. The sample has about 270,000 distinct CDR3 sequences; over 20% are singletons. Sequencing was performed on blood. These receptors originate from a man aged 25-45 years with Graves' ophthalmopathy.

This clonotype has more than one count but fewer than ten. The chain couples TRBV9 to TRBJ2-5; 7 bases match TRBD2. There are 15 residues in the CDR3. The V segment lost 0 bases and the J segment 5 bases; nucleotides outside the gene matches: 7. From germline, CDR1 is SGDLS and CDR2 YYNGEE. The CDR3, as DNA: TGTGCCAGCAGCGTAGGGCCTCTGGGAGGGGAGACCCAGTACTTC. As protein: CASSVGPLGGETQYF.

This clonotype has ten or more counts. The V gene is TRBV5-8, the J gene TRBJ2-1; the match to TRBD2 covers 9 bases. The V gene's germline CDR1 is SGHTS and CDR2 YDEGEE. The trim removed 0 bases at V and 6 bases at J, leaving 7 bases unmatched. The CDR3 length is 16 residues. The CDR3 DNA reads as TGTGCCAGCAGCTTGGGAGCGGGAGGTGTATTCAATGAGCAGTTCTTC. The encoded protein is CASSLGAGGVFNEQFF.

In this sample, this clonotype turned up a few times. The chain couples TRBV2 to TRBJ1-2, with 7 nucleotides matching TRBD1. J lost 7 bases, V lost 4 bases, and 9 bases had no gene match. The CDR3 runs to 14 residues. Per germline, CDR1 SNHLY and CDR2 FYNNEI. The CDR3 sequence is CASSARGQGGGYTF. CDR3 in DNA: TGTGCCAGCAGTGCCCGAGGGCAGGGGGGTGGCTACACCTTC.

V and J are TRBV20-1 and TRBJ2-7; 13 nucleotides agree with TRBD2. Germline-derived CDR1 and CDR2 are DFQATT and SNEGSKA (reference sequence). The CDR3 runs to 15 residues. J gave up 5 bases and V 6 bases, and 10 bases lay outside the gene matches. The CDR3 DNA sequence: TGCAGTGCGTTAACCGGGACTAGCGGGACCGACGAGCAGTACTTC. This translates into CSALTGTSGTDEQYF.

The chain recombines TRBV7-3 with TRBJ2-1, with TRBD2 identical over 14 bases. The CDR3 sequence is 15 residues long. The trim removed 4 bases at V and 10 bases at J, leaving 6 bases unmatched. In germline, CDR1 is SGHTA, CDR2 FQGTGA. CDR3 DNA sequence: TGTGCCAGCAGCTCCGCATGGACTAGCGGGGGGGAGCAGTTCTTC. This gives the protein CASSSAWTSGGEQFF.

The chain employs TRBV28 and TRBJ2-7, with unresolved D. The CDR3 covers 15 residues. Germline V gene sequence: CDR1 MDHEN, CDR2 SYDVKM. Trimming stripped 6 bases from V and 2 bases from J, with 17 bases between. The CDR3 nucleotides are TGTGCCAGCAGCTTAAAAGCCCTGCAGACCTACGAGCAGTACTTC. Its protein is CASSLKALQTYEQYF.

This clonotype was counted at least ten times. The V and J genes are TRBV18 and TRBJ2-3; D call uncertain. Germline CDR1 KGHSH, CDR2 LQKENI. The CDR3 runs to 12 residues. The V end was cut by 3 bases, the J end by 1 base, with 2 bases between. The CDR3 nucleotides read TGTGCCAGCTCACCCGGCACAGATACGCAGTATTTT. Its protein is CASSPGTDTQYF.

This clonotype was observed a handful of times. The chain employs TRBV5-1 and TRBJ2-7, with D perhaps matching TRBD2 (5 bases). Trimming shortened V by 4 bases and J by 5 bases, and 16 bases separated the two germline ends. Germline V CDR1 and CDR2: SGHRS, YFSETQ. The CDR3 has 14 amino acids. Here the CDR3 reads CASSPTGYGNEQYF. The CDR3 nucleotides are TGCGCCAGCAGCCCTACGGGTTACGGGAACGAGCAGTACTTC.

This clonotype was found a few times. This chain uses TRBV7-9 with TRBJ2-7; no definite D call. Trimming left V 1 base short and J 12 bases short, with 13 bases between. Germline CDR1 is SEHNR and CDR2 is FQNEAQ (reference sequence). The CDR3 is 12 amino acids. As DNA, the CDR3 is TGTGCCAGCAGCTTAGACCCCCAGATGCCGTACTTC. Encoded protein: CASSLDPQMPYF.

The chain recombines TRBV25-1 with TRBJ1-1; D not certain. The V end lost 6 bases, the J end lost 3 bases, and 5 bases lay between the germline ends. Germline V CDR1 and CDR2: MGHDK, SYGVNS. The CDR3 sequence is 11 residues long. The CDR3 nucleotides read TGTGCCAGCAGGAAACACACTGAAGCTTTCTTT. Protein product: CASRKHTEAFF. Using reference TRBV25-1 and TRBJ1-1 for the parts outside the CDR3, the full variable domain is EADIYQTPRYLVIGTGKKITLECSQTMGHDKMYWYQQDPGMELHLIHYSYGVNSTEKGDLSSESTVSRIRTEHFPLTLESARPSHTSQYLCASRKHTEAFFGQGTRLTVV.